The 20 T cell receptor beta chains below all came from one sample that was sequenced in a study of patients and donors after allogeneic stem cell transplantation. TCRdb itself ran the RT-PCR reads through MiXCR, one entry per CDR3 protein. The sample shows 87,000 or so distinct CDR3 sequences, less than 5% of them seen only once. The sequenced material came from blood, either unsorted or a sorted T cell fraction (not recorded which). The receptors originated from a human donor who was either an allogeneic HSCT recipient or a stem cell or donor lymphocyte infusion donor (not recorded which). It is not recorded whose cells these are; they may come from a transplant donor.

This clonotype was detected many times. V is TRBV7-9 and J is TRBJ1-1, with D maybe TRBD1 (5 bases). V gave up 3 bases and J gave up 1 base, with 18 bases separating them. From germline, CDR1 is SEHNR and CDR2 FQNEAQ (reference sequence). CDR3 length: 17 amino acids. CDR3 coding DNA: TGTGCCAGCAGCTTCCCCAGGCGAGGGGCCAAGAACACTGAAGCTTTCTTT. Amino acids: CASSFPRRGAKNTEAFF.

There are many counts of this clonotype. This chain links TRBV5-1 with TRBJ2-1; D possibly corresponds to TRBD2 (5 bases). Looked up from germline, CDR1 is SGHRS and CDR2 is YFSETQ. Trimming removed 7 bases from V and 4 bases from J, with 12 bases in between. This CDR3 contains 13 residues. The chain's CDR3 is CASAPDFYNEQFF. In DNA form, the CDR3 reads TGCGCCAGCGCCCCGGACTTTTACAATGAGCAGTTCTTC.

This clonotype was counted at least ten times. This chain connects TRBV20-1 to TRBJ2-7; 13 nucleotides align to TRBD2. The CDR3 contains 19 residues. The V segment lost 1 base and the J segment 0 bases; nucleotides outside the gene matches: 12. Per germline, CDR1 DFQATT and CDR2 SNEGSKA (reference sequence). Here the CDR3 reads CSARGRRTSGSHSSYEQYF. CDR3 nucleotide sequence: TGCAGTGCTAGAGGTCGGAGGACTAGCGGGAGTCATAGCTCCTACGAGCAGTACTTC.

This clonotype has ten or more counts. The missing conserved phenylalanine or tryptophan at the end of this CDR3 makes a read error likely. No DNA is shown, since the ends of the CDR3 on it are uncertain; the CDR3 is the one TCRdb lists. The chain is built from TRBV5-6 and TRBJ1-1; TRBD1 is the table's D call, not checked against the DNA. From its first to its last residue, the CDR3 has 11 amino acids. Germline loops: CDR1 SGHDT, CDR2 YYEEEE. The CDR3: CASSFGQATSM.

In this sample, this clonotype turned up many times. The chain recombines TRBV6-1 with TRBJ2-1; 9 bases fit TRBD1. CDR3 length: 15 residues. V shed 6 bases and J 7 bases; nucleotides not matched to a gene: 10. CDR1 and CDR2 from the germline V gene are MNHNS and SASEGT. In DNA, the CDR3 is TGTGCCAGCAGCCTTGAAGGGACAGGGTGGAATGAGCAGTTCTTC. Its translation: CASSLEGTGWNEQFF.

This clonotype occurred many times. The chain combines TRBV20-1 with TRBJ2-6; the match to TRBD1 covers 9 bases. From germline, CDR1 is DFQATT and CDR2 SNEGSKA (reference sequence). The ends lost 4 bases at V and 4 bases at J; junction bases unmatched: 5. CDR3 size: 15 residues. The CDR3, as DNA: TGCAGTGCTACCGGGACAGGGACCGGGGCCAACGTCCTGACTTTC. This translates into CSATGTGTGANVLTF.

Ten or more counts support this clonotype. The CDR3 bases are TGCGCCAGCAGCCGAACAGGGACGGGCTACGAGCAGTACTTC. This gives the protein CASSRTGTGYEQYF. The V call is TRBV5-1, the J call TRBJ2-7; D may be TRBD1 (6 bases). Trimming left V 4 bases short and J 3 bases short, with 14 bases between. CDR1 and CDR2 from the germline V gene are SGHRS and YFSETQ. The CDR3 totals 14 residues.

The CDR3 DNA reads as TGTGCCAGCAGCTTAGGGCGAGGGTTTGGGGCTTTCTTT. It translates to CASSLGRGFGAFF. The rearrangement joins TRBV7-2 to TRBJ1-1; D call uncertain. Germline-derived CDR1 and CDR2 are SGHTA and FQGNSA. Trimming took off 1 base at V and 11 bases at J, with 14 bases between the two ends. The CDR3 sequence is 13 residues long.

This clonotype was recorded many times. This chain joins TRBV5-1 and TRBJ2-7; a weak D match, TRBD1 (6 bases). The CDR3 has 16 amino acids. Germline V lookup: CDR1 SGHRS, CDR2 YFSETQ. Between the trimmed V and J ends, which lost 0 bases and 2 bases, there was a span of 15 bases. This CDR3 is CASSLARDTRTYEQYF. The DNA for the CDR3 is TGCGCCAGCAGCTTGGCCCGGGACACGAGAACCTACGAGCAGTACTTC.

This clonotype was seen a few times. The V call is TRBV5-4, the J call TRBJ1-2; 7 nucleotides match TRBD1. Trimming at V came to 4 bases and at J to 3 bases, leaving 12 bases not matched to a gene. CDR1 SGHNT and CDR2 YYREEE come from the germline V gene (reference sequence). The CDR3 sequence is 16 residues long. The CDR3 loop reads CASSPEGGGGYYGYTF. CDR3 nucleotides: TGTGCCAGCAGCCCCGAAGGGGGCGGGGGGTACTATGGCTACACCTTC.

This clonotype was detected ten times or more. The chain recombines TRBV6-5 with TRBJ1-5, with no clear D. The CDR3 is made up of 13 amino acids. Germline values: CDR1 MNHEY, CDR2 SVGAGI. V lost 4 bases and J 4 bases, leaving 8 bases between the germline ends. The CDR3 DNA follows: TGTGCCAGCAGTTTGTCAGCGAATCAGCCCCAGCATTTT. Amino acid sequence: CASSLSANQPQHF.

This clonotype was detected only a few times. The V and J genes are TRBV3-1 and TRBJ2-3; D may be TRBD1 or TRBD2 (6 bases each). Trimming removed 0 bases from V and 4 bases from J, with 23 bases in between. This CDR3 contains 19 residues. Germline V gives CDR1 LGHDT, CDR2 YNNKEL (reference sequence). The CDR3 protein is CASSQEGGLAVLISDTQYF. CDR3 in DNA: TGTGCCAGCAGCCAAGAAGGGGGACTCGCGGTTCTCATATCAGATACGCAGTATTTT.

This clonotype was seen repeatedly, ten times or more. As DNA, the CDR3 is TGTGCCAGCAGTGTGGTCGGGGCCCCGCTGGGCACAGATACGCAGTATTTT. Translated, it gives CASSVVGAPLGTDTQYF. This chain joins TRBV28 and TRBJ2-3; the D call may be TRBD1 or TRBD2 (5 bases each). Germline CDR1 MDHEN, CDR2 SYDVKM. The CDR3 is 17 residues long. The ends were cut back, 5 bases at V and 1 base at J, with 19 bases in the middle.

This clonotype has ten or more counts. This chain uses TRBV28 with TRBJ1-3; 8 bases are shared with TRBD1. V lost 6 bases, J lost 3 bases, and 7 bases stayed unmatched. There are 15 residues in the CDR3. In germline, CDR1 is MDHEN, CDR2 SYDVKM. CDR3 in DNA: TGTGCCAGCAGGGCCGCAGGGGGCCATGGAAACACCATATATTTT. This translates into CASRAAGGHGNTIYF. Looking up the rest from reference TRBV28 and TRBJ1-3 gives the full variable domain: DVKVTQSSRYLVKRTGEKVFLECVQDMDHENMFWYRQDPGLGLRLIYFSYDVKMKEKGDIPEGYSVSREKKERFSLILESASTNQTSMYLCASRAAGGHGNTIYFGEGSWLTVV.

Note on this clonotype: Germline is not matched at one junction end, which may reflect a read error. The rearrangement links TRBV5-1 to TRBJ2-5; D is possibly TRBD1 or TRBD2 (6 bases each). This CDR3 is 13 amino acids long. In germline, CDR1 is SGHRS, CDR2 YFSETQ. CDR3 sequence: CASSGGGGETQDF. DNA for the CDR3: TGCGCCAGCAGCGGAGGGGGAGGCGAGACCCAGGACTTC.

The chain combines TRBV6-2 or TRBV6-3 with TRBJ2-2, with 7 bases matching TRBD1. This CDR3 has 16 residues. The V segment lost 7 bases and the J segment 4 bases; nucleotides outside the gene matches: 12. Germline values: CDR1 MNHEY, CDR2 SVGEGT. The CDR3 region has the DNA TGTGCCAGCAACGGAGACAGGGAAGATCGCACCGGGGAGCTGTTTTTT. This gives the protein CASNGDREDRTGELFF.

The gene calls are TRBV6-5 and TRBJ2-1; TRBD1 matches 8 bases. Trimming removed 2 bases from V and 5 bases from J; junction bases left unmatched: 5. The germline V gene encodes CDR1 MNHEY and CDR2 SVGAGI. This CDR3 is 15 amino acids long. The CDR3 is CASSYPRQGHNEQFF. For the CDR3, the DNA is TGTGCCAGCAGTTACCCGAGACAGGGGCACAATGAGCAGTTCTTC.

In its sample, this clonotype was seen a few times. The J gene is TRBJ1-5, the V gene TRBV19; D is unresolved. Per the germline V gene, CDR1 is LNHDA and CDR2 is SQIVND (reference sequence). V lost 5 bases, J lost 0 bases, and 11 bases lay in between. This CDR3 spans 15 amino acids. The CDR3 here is CASSLDFRSNQPQHF. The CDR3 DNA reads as TGTGCCAGTAGTTTGGACTTCCGTAGCAATCAGCCCCAGCATTTT. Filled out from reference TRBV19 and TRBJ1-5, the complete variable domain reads DGGITQSPKYLFRKEGQNVTLSCEQNLNHDAMYWYRQDPGQGLRLIYYSQIVNDFQKGDIAEGYSVSREKKESFPLTVTSAQKNPTAFYLCASSLDFRSNQPQHFGDGTRLSIL.

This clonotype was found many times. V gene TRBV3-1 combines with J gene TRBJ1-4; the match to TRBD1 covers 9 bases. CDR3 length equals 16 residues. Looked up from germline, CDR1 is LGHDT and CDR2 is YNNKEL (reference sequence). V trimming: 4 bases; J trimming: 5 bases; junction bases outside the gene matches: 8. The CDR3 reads CASSRITGTGNEKLFF. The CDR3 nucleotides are TGTGCCAGCAGCCGAATTACCGGGACAGGGAATGAAAAACTGTTTTTT.

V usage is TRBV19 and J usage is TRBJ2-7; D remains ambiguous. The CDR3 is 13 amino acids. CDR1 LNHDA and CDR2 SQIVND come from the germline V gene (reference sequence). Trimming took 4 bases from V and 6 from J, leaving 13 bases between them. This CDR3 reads CASSRALKGEQYF. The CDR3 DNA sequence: TGTGCCAGTAGTAGGGCGCTAAAGGGCGAGCAGTACTTC.